A single TCR beta chain is shown here with its context. Its antigen is unknown. Profiled with immunoSEQ multiplex PCR; TCRdb holds only in-frame clones, not every one. The sample holds about 68,000 clones; about four fifths are singletons and the top ten take approximately 12%. Regarding time point: week 35, safety follow-up. Mutant IDH1 20-mer peptide, at 300 ug, made up each vaccine dose, with topical imiquimod. Across weeks 1, 3, 5, 7, 11, 15, 19 and 23, patients received a vaccination each time, eight in all. The data originate from a study of a mutant IDH1 vaccine in newly diagnosed glioma. This TCR derives from a man younger than 35 with glioma. The sequencing here drew on PBMCs, taken from a glioma patient whose treatment included an IDH1 peptide vaccine.

In nucleotides, the CDR3 is TGTGCCAGCAGCTTGGTGTCACAGGGTGACGCTGAAGCTTTCTTT. This translates into CASSLVSQGDAEAFF. The chain links TRBV5-8 to TRBJ1-1, with D maybe TRBD1 (6 bases). Trimming left V 0 bases short and J 6 bases short, with 15 bases between. Germline CDR1 and CDR2: SGHTS and YDEGEE. CDR3 length: 15 amino acids.